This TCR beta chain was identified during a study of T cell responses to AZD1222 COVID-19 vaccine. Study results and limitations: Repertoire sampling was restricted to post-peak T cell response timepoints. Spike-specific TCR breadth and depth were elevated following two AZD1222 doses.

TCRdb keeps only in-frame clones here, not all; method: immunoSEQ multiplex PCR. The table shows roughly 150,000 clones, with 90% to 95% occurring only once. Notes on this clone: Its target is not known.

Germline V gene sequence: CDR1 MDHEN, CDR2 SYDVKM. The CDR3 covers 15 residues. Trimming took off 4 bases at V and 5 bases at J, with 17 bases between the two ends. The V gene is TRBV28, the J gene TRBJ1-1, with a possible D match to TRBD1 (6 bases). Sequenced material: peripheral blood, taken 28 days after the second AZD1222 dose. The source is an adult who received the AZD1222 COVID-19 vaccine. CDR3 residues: CASSSLQGGRTEAFF. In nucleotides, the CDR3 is TGTGCCAGCAGTTCATTACAGGGCGGAAGGACTGAAGCTTTCTTT.